This entry features one T cell receptor (beta chain) sequence. CDR3 size: 15 residues. From germline, CDR1 is MGHRA and CDR2 YSYEKL. J was trimmed by 12 bases and V by 0 bases; bases with no gene match: 10. These data belong to a study of blood T cell repertoires in COVID-19. Profiled with immunoSEQ multiplex PCR; TCRdb holds only in-frame clones, not every one. Among around 200,000 clones listed, around three quarters were seen once. Specimen: peripheral blood. The V gene is TRBV4-1, the J gene TRBJ2-1; 8 bases align to TRBD1. The clonotype was recovered from a woman between 65 and 79 years old with acute or convalescent COVID-19. CDR3 nucleotide sequence: TGCGCCAGCAGCCAAGAAGTCGGGGAAGGGACAGGGCAGTTCTTC. Its translation is CASSQEVGEGTGQFF.